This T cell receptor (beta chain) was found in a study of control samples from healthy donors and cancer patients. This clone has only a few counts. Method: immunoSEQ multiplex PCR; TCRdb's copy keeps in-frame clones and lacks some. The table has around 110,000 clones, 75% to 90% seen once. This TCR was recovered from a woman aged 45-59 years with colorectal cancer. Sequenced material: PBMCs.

CDR3 in DNA: TGTGCCAGCCGGCGGGGGGCGAACACTGAAGCTTTCTTT. Amino acids: CASRRGANTEAFF. The J gene is TRBJ1-1, the V gene TRBV6-5, with D possibly matching TRBD1 (6 bases). The CDR3 covers 13 residues. Trimming took 8 bases from V and 1 from J, leaving 11 bases between them. CDR1 MNHEY and CDR2 SVGAGI come from the germline V gene.